The subject of this entry is one T cell receptor beta chain. Original processing methods: Amplification with reference gene primers provided the estimates of nucleated cell counts. Sequencing used immunoSEQ multiplex PCR; TCRdb keeps in-frame clones, though not all of them. V and J calls and clone size follow that table, whereas D and trimming were derived from the DNA. The repertoire holds around 140,000 clones, less than 85% seen once, with about 17% in the top ten. This CDR3 spans 14 amino acids. V shed 6 bases and J shed 4 bases, with 15 bases lying between them. Per germline, CDR1 LNHDA and CDR2 SQIVND (reference sequence). These data are taken from a study of blood T cell repertoires in COVID-19. Study-wide context: Sample material is recorded as cDNA or gDNA derived from T cells, B-cell-depleted T cells, or PBMCs.

The receptor was isolated from a woman older than 75 with acute or convalescent COVID-19. The J gene is TRBJ1-2, the V gene TRBV19, with D tentatively TRBD1 (5 bases). The source material was peripheral blood. The CDR3 DNA sequence: TGTGCCAGTAGGTGGGCAGGGCCCCCCTATGGCTACACCTTC. Translation: CASRWAGPPYGYTF.